This TCR beta chain emerged from a study of OX40 agonist ivuxolimab in advanced cancers. On the study more broadly: Patients undergoing dose escalation presented with hepatocellular carcinoma, melanoma, renal cell or head and neck cancer. Subjects had a mean age of around 63 years, with a range of roughly 23 to 79; around 80% were male.

Patients with a history of autoimmune disease or on systemic immunosuppression were excluded. Broader study findings: Also showing low normalized T-cell clonal expansion were some of the nonresponders.

The V gene's germline CDR1 is SGHRS and CDR2 YFSETQ. With V trimmed by 0 bases and J by 3 bases, 4 bases remained unmatched. The CDR3 is 15 residues long. Concerning this clone: Antigen specificity is unknown.

Only in-frame clones appear in the TCRdb table, and some are missing; sequencing was by immunoSEQ multiplex PCR. The table includes 70,000 to 90,000 clones, 75% to 90% detected once. This chain joins TRBV5-1 and TRBJ2-5, with 8 nucleotides matching TRBD2. The material sequenced was CD4+ or CD8+ T cells sorted from blood, taken in a trial of the OX40 agonist ivuxolimab. The source of this sequence is an adult with an advanced solid tumor such as melanoma, head and neck, liver or kidney cancer. CDR3 sequence reads: CASSLDGRGKETQYF. CDR3 nucleotide sequence: TGCGCCAGCAGCTTGGACGGGAGGGGGAAAGAGACCCAGTACTTC.